This is a list of T cell receptor beta chains from one sample in a study of memory CD4+ T cells and cytomegalovirus serostatus. Profiled with immunoSEQ multiplex PCR; TCRdb holds only in-frame clones, not every one. The sample lists 75,000 to 95,000 clones, roughly 80% occurring once. Sequencing used memory CD4+ T cells from blood. The receptors stem from an adult in good health and CMV-seronegative. The CDR3 runs from the conserved cysteine through the conserved F or W. A D gene is named only where the DNA matches it firmly. The size entry is marked missing in some rows and otherwise reads once, few, many or a size class.

d_gene: .; abundance: .; j_gene: TRBJ2-7; v_gene: TRBV9; CDR3aa: CASSPTGREQYF; CDR3nt: TGTGCCAGCAGCCCGACAGGGAGGGAGCAGTACTTC
d_gene: .; abundance: once; j_gene: TRBJ1-1; v_gene: TRBV7-9; CDR3aa: CASSSRVNTEAFF; CDR3nt: TGTGCCAGCAGCTCAAGGGTTAACACTGAAGCTTTCTTT
d_gene: .; abundance: once; j_gene: TRBJ2-3; v_gene: TRBV7-2; CDR3aa: CASSLELSTDTQYF; CDR3nt: TGTGCCAGCAGCTTAGAATTAAGCACAGATACGCAGTATTTT
d_gene: .; abundance: .; j_gene: TRBJ2-7; v_gene: TRBV18; CDR3aa: CASSPPGSGRAAYEQYF; CDR3nt: TGTGCCAGCTCACCCCCCGGCAGTGGCAGGGCCGCCTACGAGCAGTACTTC
d_gene: TRBD1; abundance: .; j_gene: TRBJ1-1; v_gene: TRBV2; CDR3aa: CATWDRGRRGTEAFF; CDR3nt: TGTGCCACCTGGGACAGGGGGCGCCGGGGCACTGAAGCTTTCTTT
d_gene: .; abundance: .; j_gene: TRBJ1-1; v_gene: TRBV11-2; CDR3aa: CASSRIQVFGTEAFF; CDR3nt: TGTGCCAGCAGCCGTATACAGGTTTTTGGCACTGAAGCTTTCTTT
d_gene: .; abundance: .; j_gene: TRBJ1-1; v_gene: TRBV7-3; CDR3aa: CASSSGRNTEAFF; CDR3nt: TGTGCCAGCAGCTCTGGCCGGAACACTGAAGCTTTCTTT
d_gene: TRBD2; abundance: .; j_gene: TRBJ2-5; v_gene: TRBV7-2; CDR3aa: CASSLVGGQETQYF; CDR3nt: TGTGCCAGCAGCTTAGTGGGGGGGCAAGAGACCCAGTACTTC
d_gene: .; abundance: few; j_gene: TRBJ2-3; v_gene: TRBV7-2; CDR3aa: CASSLHGGAGTDTQYF; CDR3nt: TGTGCCAGCAGCCTTCACGGTGGGGCTGGCACAGATACGCAGTATTTT
d_gene: .; abundance: .; j_gene: TRBJ1-5; v_gene: TRBV2; CDR3aa: CASNAGGFNQPQHF; CDR3nt: TGTGCCAGCAACGCCGGCGGTTTCAATCAGCCCCAGCATTTT
d_gene: TRBD2; abundance: once; j_gene: TRBJ2-5; v_gene: TRBV10-1; CDR3aa: CASTLEAGGPHQETQYF; CDR3nt: TGCGCCAGCACTTTGGAGGCGGGGGGCCCCCATCAAGAGACCCAGTACTTC
d_gene: .; abundance: .; j_gene: TRBJ2-7; v_gene: TRBV28; CDR3aa: CASSPQGPDEQYF; CDR3nt: TGTGCCAGCAGCCCCCAGGGTCCCGACGAGCAGTACTTC
d_gene: TRBD1; abundance: .; j_gene: TRBJ1-2; v_gene: TRBV6-1; CDR3aa: CASSEASGTGGYGYTF; CDR3nt: TGTGCCAGCAGTGAAGCTAGCGGGACAGGTGGCTATGGCTACACCTTC
d_gene: .; abundance: .; j_gene: TRBJ1-4; v_gene: TRBV2; CDR3aa: CASSRDAALAEKLFF; CDR3nt: TGTGCCAGCAGTCGAGACGCGGCTTTAGCTGAAAAACTGTTTTTT
d_gene: .; abundance: .; j_gene: TRBJ2-3; v_gene: TRBV7-8; CDR3aa: CASSLATRGSSTDTQYF; CDR3nt: TGTGCCAGCAGCTTAGCTACCCGAGGTTCTAGCACAGATACGCAGTATTTT
d_gene: .; abundance: .; j_gene: TRBJ2-1; v_gene: TRBV7-8; CDR3aa: CASSFSRVEEQFF; CDR3nt: TGTGCCAGCAGCTTTTCCAGGGTGGAAGAGCAGTTCTTC
d_gene: .; abundance: .; j_gene: TRBJ2-7; v_gene: TRBV4-1; CDR3aa: CASSHGTGYEQYF; CDR3nt: TGCGCCAGCAGCCACGGAACAGGGTACGAGCAGTACTTC
d_gene: .; abundance: .; j_gene: TRBJ1-6; v_gene: TRBV10-3; CDR3aa: CAISDMPSALHF; CDR3nt: TGTGCCATCAGTGATATGCCTTCGGCCCTCCACTTT
d_gene: TRBD1; abundance: .; j_gene: TRBJ1-2; v_gene: TRBV18; CDR3aa: CASSPETGDHVGYTF; CDR3nt: TGTGCCAGCTCACCGGAGACAGGGGATCATGTGGGCTACACCTTC
d_gene: .; abundance: .; j_gene: TRBJ2-3; v_gene: TRBV5-1; CDR3aa: CASSLGGGRFFPTDTQYF; CDR3nt: TGCGCCAGCAGCTTGGGGGGGGGCCGTTTTTTTCCCACAGATACGCAGTATTTT
d_gene: TRBD2; abundance: .; j_gene: TRBJ2-1; v_gene: TRBV5-6; CDR3aa: CASSFPTSGGRQFF; CDR3nt: TGTGCCAGCAGTTTCCCGACTAGCGGGGGACGTCAGTTCTTC
d_gene: .; abundance: .; j_gene: TRBJ2-1; v_gene: TRBV4-3; CDR3aa: CASSQERGAFEQFF; CDR3nt: TGCGCCAGCAGCCAAGAACGGGGGGCCTTTGAGCAGTTCTTC
d_gene: .; abundance: .; j_gene: TRBJ1-5; v_gene: TRBV7-2; CDR3aa: CASSLDLGLNQPQHF; CDR3nt: TGTGCCAGCAGCTTAGATTTAGGCCTCAATCAGCCCCAGCATTTT
d_gene: .; abundance: many; j_gene: TRBJ1-5; v_gene: TRBV19; CDR3aa: CASTNRAGVSNQPQHF; CDR3nt: TGTGCCAGTACCAACCGGGCAGGAGTTAGCAATCAGCCCCAGCATTTT
d_gene: .; abundance: .; j_gene: TRBJ1-6; v_gene: TRBV5-1; CDR3aa: CASRPDLRGAPLHF; CDR3nt: TGCGCCAGCAGACCCGACCTCAGGGGTGCACCCCTCCACTTT
d_gene: .; abundance: once; j_gene: TRBJ1-2; v_gene: TRBV10-2; CDR3aa: CASSEKGGYGYTF; CDR3nt: TGCGCCAGCAGTGAGAAGGGGGGATATGGCTACACCTTC
d_gene: .; abundance: .; j_gene: TRBJ2-5; v_gene: TRBV30; CDR3aa: CAWTATILETQYF; CDR3nt: TGTGCCTGGACTGCGACCATTCTGGAGACCCAGTACTTC
d_gene: .; abundance: .; j_gene: TRBJ1-4; v_gene: TRBV7-2; CDR3aa: CASTRTSRNEKLFF; CDR3nt: TGTGCCAGCACCAGGACAAGCCGTAATGAAAAACTGTTTTTT
d_gene: .; abundance: few; j_gene: TRBJ1-4; v_gene: TRBV2; CDR3aa: CASGRKLFF; CDR3nt: TGTGCCAGCGGTCGAAAACTGTTTTTT
d_gene: TRBD1; abundance: .; j_gene: TRBJ1-4; v_gene: TRBV29-1; CDR3aa: CSVQGGADEKLFF; CDR3nt: TGCAGCGTGCAGGGGGGGGCGGATGAAAAACTGTTTTTT
d_gene: TRBD2; abundance: .; j_gene: TRBJ2-5; v_gene: TRBV5-4; CDR3aa: CASRGGLAGGPGETQYF; CDR3nt: TGTGCCAGCAGGGGAGGACTAGCGGGGGGGCCCGGCGAGACCCAGTACTTC
d_gene: .; abundance: .; j_gene: TRBJ2-7; v_gene: TRBV7-2; CDR3aa: CASSLYIPPYEQYF; CDR3nt: TGTGCCAGCAGCTTATACATCCCCCCCTACGAGCAGTACTTC
d_gene: .; abundance: .; j_gene: TRBJ1-2; v_gene: TRBV2; CDR3aa: CASSGTVFGYTF; CDR3nt: TGTGCCAGCAGTGGGACAGTTTTTGGCTACACCTTC
d_gene: TRBD1; abundance: .; j_gene: TRBJ2-3; v_gene: TRBV19; CDR3aa: CASTATRTGTPDTQYF; CDR3nt: TGTGCCAGTACCGCAACAAGGACAGGGACCCCTGATACGCAGTATTTT
d_gene: TRBD2; abundance: few; j_gene: TRBJ2-5; v_gene: TRBV7-2; CDR3aa: CASSPVGLAQETQYF; CDR3nt: TGTGCCAGCAGCCCTGTTGGACTAGCACAAGAGACCCAGTACTTC
d_gene: TRBD1; abundance: once; j_gene: TRBJ2-5; v_gene: TRBV5-1; CDR3aa: CASSLRTGETQYF; CDR3nt: TGCGCCAGCAGCCTCCGGACAGGGGAGACCCAGTACTTC
d_gene: .; abundance: .; j_gene: TRBJ1-1; v_gene: TRBV19; CDR3aa: CASSTLRGGTEAFF; CDR3nt: TGTGCCAGTAGTACACTCAGGGGTGGCACTGAAGCTTTCTTT
d_gene: .; abundance: .; j_gene: TRBJ2-2; v_gene: TRBV5-1; CDR3aa: CASSLDNGQWGGLFF; CDR3nt: TGCGCCAGCAGCTTGGATAACGGTCAGTGGGGAGGACTGTTTTTT
d_gene: TRBD2; abundance: .; j_gene: TRBJ2-7; v_gene: TRBV6-6; CDR3aa: CASSWTSGSSYEQYF; CDR3nt: TGTGCCAGCAGTTGGACTAGCGGGAGCTCCTACGAGCAGTACTTC
d_gene: .; abundance: .; j_gene: TRBJ2-5; v_gene: TRBV5-5; CDR3aa: CASSLEGGRWAMGQYF; CDR3nt: TGTGCCAGCAGCTTGGAAGGGGGGCGATGGGCGATGGGCCAGTACTTC
d_gene: TRBD1; abundance: .; j_gene: TRBJ1-6; v_gene: TRBV7-3; CDR3aa: CASSQWGQASSYNSPLHF; CDR3nt: TGTGCCAGCAGCCAATGGGGACAGGCCAGCTCCTATAATTCACCCCTCCACTTT
d_gene: .; abundance: .; j_gene: TRBJ1-2; v_gene: TRBV10-1; CDR3aa: CARRWAPANYGYTF; CDR3nt: TGCGCCAGGAGGTGGGCCCCGGCTAACTATGGCTACACCTTC
d_gene: .; abundance: .; j_gene: TRBJ2-7; v_gene: TRBV7-2; CDR3aa: CASSPDRGAGIYEQYF; CDR3nt: TGTGCCAGCAGCCCGGACCGGGGGGCAGGGATTTACGAGCAGTACTTC
d_gene: .; abundance: .; j_gene: TRBJ2-7; v_gene: TRBV4-1; CDR3aa: CASSVSAGRSVYEQYF; CDR3nt: TGCGCCAGCAGCGTTTCTGCGGGGAGGAGTGTCTACGAGCAGTACTTC
d_gene: .; abundance: .; j_gene: TRBJ1-2; v_gene: TRBV2; CDR3aa: CASRGSGRGYTF; CDR3nt: TGTGCCAGCAGGGGTTCAGGCAGGGGCTACACCTTC